This TCR beta chain was retrieved from a study of graft-versus-host responses after intestinal transplantation. About the research overall: Each of the recipients got a multivisceral, liver-intestinal, or isolated intestinal transplant. Whole-study results and caveats: High graft-versus-host to host-versus-graft clonal ratios were seen in allografts of patients with graft-donor T cell macrochimerism. Marrow from the recipient contained GvH clones, some of which had appeared first in ileum or blood. Peak GvH clone levels in circulation were associated with early post-transplant HvG declines.

The length of the CDR3 is 12 residues. Germline V lookup: CDR1 SSHAT, CDR2 FNYEAQ (reference sequence). Measured with immunoSEQ multiplex PCR; TCRdb has only the in-frame clones, and not every one. The data hold tens of thousands of clones, with around 92% observed a single time. Remarks on this clone: Its antigen is still unknown.

The source material was unstimulated CD4+ T cells sorted from spleen or lymph node cells, sampled before transplant. This TCR came from a human donor who was the organ donor for an intestinal transplant. The chain carries TRBV7-7 and TRBJ2-3; 7 nucleotides match TRBD2. The CDR3 bases are TGTGCTAGCGGGCCGTCGGCAAATACGCAGTATTTT. Amino acids: CASGPSANTQYF.